The 3 T cell receptor beta chains reported below all come from one sample, sequenced in a study of blood T cell repertoires in COVID-19. Some clones are missing from TCRdb's copy, which holds only in-frame ones; the method was immunoSEQ multiplex PCR. The sample holds about 200,000 clones, 84% seen once. The sequencing sample was made of peripheral blood. The origin of the receptors is a woman in her forties or fifties with active or convalescent COVID-19.

This clone was seen more than once but under ten times. The chain links TRBV28 to TRBJ1-1; D gene ambiguous. Germline values: CDR1 MDHEN, CDR2 SYDVKM. The V gene lost 2 bases and the J gene lost 0 bases, with 4 bases spanning the gap. There are 13 residues in the CDR3. The CDR3: CASSLGLNTEAFF. The CDR3 DNA reads as TGTGCCAGCAGTTTAGGGCTGAACACTGAAGCTTTCTTT.

V and J are TRBV2 and TRBJ2-3, with 12 positions matching TRBD2. The germline V gene encodes CDR1 SNHLY and CDR2 FYNNEI. The CDR3 sequence is 15 residues long. Trimming cost V 7 bases and J 4 bases; bases outside gene matches: 6. CDR3 DNA: TGTGCCAGCACCACTAGCGGGGGGAGGTCAGATACGCAGTATTTT. Translating it yields CASTTSGGRSDTQYF. The variable domain in full, with the rest retrieved from reference TRBV2 and TRBJ2-3, is EPEVTQTPSHQVTQMGQEVILRCVPISNHLYFYWYRQILGQKVEFLVSFYNNEISEKSEIFDDQFSVERPDGSNFTLKIRSTKLEDSAMYFCASTTSGGRSDTQYFGPGTRLTVL.

This chain links TRBV5-6 with TRBJ2-1, with TRBD2 as a possible D gene (5 bases). Trimming removed 0 bases from V and 4 bases from J, with 11 bases in between. The CDR3 covers 15 residues. Germline V lookup: CDR1 SGHDT, CDR2 YYEEEE. CDR3 in amino acids: CASSLGGSAYNEQFF. The CDR3 coding sequence is TGTGCCAGCAGCTTGGGGGGTAGCGCGTACAATGAGCAGTTCTTC.